This T cell receptor (beta chain) stems from a study of OX40 agonist ivuxolimab in advanced cancers. In the study overall: Patients in dose escalation had liver, melanoma, kidney or head and neck cancers. Roughly two fifths of patients had received prior checkpoint inhibitor therapy. Patients were roughly 83% male with ages roughly 23 to 90, mean 60. Findings and caveats of the study: By week 6 at 0.1 to 3.0 mg/kg, blood CD4+ and CD8+ T cells had expanded clonally.

Note on this clone: What it binds is unknown.

The length of the CDR3 is 15 residues. V trimming: 1 base; J trimming: 2 bases; junction bases outside the gene matches: 5. From germline, CDR1 is SGHAT and CDR2 FQNNGV. Sequenced by immunoSEQ multiplex PCR; TCRdb stores in-frame clones only, minus some. The sample carries about 71,000 clones, roughly 84% recorded once. The gene calls are TRBV11-2 and TRBJ2-7, with 7 bases that match TRBD1. The receptor was derived from an adult with an advanced solid tumor such as melanoma, head and neck, liver or kidney cancer. Sample: CD4+ or CD8+ T cells sorted from blood, taken in a trial of the OX40 agonist ivuxolimab. CDR3 amino acids: CASSLASGQAYEQYF. For the CDR3, the DNA is TGTGCCAGCAGCTTAGCTTCCGGACAGGCCTACGAGCAGTACTTC. The variable domain in full, completed from reference TRBV11-2 and TRBJ2-7, reads EAGVAQSPRYKIIEKRQSVAFWCNPISGHATLYWYQQILGQGPKLLIQFQNNGVVDDSQLPKDRFSAERLKGVDSTLKIQPAKLEDSAVYLCASSLASGQAYEQYFGPGTRLTVT.